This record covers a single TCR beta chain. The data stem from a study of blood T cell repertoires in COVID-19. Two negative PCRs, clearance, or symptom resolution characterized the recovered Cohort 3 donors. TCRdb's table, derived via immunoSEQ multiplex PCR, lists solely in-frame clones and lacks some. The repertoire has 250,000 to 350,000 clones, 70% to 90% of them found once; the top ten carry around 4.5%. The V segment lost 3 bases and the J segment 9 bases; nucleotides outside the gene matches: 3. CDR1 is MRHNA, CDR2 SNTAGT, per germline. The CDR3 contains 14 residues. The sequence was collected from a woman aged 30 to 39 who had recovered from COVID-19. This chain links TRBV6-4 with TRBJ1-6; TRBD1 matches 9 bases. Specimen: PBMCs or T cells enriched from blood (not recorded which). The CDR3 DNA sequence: TGTGCCAGCAGTGAGGGACAGGGCGCTTCACCCCTCCACTTT. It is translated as CASSEGQGASPLHF.